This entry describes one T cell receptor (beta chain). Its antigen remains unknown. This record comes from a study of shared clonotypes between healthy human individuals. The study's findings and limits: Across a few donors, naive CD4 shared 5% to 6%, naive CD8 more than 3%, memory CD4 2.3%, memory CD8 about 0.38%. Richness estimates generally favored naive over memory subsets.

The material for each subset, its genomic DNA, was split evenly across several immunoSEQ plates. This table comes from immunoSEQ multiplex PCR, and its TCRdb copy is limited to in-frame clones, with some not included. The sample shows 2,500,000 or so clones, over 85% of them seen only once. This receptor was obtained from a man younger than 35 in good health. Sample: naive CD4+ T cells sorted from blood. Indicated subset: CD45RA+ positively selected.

The DNA for the CDR3 is TGTGCCAGCACCCTGGGGACAAGTAGTTACGAGCAGTACTTC. Its translation: CASTLGTSSYEQYF. This rearrangement joins TRBV7-6 to TRBJ2-7; tentative D call: TRBD1 (6 bases). The germline V gene encodes CDR1 SGHVS and CDR2 FNYEAQ. Trimming took off 7 bases at V and 4 bases at J, with 17 bases between the two ends. The CDR3 totals 14 residues. The whole variable domain, filled in from reference TRBV7-6 and TRBJ2-7, reads GAGVSQSPRYKVTKRGQDVALRCDPISGHVSLYWYRQALGQGPEFLTYFNYEAQQDKSGLPNDRFSAERPEGSISTLTIQRTEQRDSAMYRCASTLGTSSYEQYFGPGTRLTVT.